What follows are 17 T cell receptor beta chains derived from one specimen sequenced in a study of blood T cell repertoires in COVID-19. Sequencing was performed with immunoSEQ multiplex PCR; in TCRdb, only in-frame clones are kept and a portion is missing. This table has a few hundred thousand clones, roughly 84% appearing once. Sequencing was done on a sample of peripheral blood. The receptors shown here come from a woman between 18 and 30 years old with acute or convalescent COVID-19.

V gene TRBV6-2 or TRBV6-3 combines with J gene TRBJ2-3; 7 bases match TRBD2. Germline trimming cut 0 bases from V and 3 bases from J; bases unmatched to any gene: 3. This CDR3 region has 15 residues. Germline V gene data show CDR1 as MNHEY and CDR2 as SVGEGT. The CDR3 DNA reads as TGTGCCAGCAGTTACTCTAGCGGGTTAACAGATACGCAGTATTTT. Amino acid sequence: CASSYSSGLTDTQYF.

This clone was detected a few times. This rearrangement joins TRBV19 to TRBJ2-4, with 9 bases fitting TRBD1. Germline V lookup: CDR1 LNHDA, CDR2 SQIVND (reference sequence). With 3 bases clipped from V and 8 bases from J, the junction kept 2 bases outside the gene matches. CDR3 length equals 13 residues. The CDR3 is CASSIRTGDIQYF. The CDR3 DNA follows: TGTGCCAGTAGTATTAGGACAGGGGACATTCAGTACTTC.

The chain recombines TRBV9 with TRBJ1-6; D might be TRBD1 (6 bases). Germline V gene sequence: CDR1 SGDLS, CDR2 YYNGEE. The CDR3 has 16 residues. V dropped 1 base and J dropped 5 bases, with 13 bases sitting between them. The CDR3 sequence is CASSVNRDQDNSPLHF. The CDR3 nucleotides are TGTGCCAGCAGCGTAAACAGGGATCAGGATAATTCACCCCTCCACTTT. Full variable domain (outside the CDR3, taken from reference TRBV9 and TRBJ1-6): DSGVTQTPKHLITATGQRVTLRCSPRSGDLSVYWYQQSLDQGLQFLIQYYNGEERAKGNILERFSAQQFPDLHSELNLSSLELGDSALYFCASSVNRDQDNSPLHFGNGTRLTVT.

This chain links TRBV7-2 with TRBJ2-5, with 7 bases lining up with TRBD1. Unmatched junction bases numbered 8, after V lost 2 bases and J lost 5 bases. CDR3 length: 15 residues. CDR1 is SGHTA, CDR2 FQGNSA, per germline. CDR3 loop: CASSLLRQTGETQYF. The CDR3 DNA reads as TGTGCCAGCAGCTTATTGCGACAGACAGGGGAGACCCAGTACTTC.

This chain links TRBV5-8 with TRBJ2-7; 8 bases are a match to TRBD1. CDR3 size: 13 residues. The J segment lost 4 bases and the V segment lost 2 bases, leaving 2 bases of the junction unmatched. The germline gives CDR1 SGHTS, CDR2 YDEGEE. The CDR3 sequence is CASSLGTGYEQYF. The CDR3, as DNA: TGTGCCAGCAGCTTAGGGACAGGTTACGAGCAGTACTTC.

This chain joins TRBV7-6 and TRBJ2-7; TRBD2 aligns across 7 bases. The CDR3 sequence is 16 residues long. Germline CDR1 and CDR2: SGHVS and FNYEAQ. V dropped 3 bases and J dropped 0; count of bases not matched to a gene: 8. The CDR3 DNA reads TGTGCCAGCAGCTTCGGATTTAGCGGGTCCTCCTACGAGCAGTACTTC. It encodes CASSFGFSGSSYEQYF.

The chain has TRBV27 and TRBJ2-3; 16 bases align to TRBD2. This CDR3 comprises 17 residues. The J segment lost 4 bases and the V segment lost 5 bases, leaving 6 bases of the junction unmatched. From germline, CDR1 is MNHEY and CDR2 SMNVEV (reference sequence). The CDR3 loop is CASSLKGTSGRADTQYF. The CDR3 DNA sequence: TGTGCCAGCAGTCTCAAAGGGACTAGCGGGAGGGCAGATACGCAGTATTTT.

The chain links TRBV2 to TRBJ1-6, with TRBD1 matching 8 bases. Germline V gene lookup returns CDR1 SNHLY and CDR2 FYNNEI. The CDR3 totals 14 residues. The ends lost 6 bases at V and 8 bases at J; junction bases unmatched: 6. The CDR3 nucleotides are TGTGCCAGCAGAGAGGGACAGGTCTATTCACCCCTCCACTTT. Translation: CASREGQVYSPLHF.

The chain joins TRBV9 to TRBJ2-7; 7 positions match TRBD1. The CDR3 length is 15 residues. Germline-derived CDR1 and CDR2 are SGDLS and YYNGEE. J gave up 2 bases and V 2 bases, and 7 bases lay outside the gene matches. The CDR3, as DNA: TGTGCCAGCAGCGTGGGACAGCGGTGGACCTACGAGCAGTACTTC. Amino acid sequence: CASSVGQRWTYEQYF. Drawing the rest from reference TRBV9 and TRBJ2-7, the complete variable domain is DSGVTQTPKHLITATGQRVTLRCSPRSGDLSVYWYQQSLDQGLQFLIQYYNGEERAKGNILERFSAQQFPDLHSELNLSSLELGDSALYFCASSVGQRWTYEQYFGPGTRLTVT.

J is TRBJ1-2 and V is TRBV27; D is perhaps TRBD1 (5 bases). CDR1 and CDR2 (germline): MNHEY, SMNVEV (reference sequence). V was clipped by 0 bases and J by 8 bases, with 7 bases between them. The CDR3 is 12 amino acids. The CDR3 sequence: CASSLSGAGYTF. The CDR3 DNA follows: TGTGCCAGCAGTTTATCAGGGGCGGGCTACACCTTC.

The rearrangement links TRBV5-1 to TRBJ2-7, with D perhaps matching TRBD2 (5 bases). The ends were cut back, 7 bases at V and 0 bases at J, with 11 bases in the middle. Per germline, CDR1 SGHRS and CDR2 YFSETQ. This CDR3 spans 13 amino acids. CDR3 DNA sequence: TGCGCCAGCGGTGATGGGAGCTCCTACGAGCAGTACTTC. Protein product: CASGDGSSYEQYF. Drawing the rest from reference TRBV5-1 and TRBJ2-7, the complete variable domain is KAGVTQTPRYLIKTRGQQVTLSCSPISGHRSVSWYQQTPGQGLQFLFEYFSETQRNKGNFPGRFSGRQFSNSRSEMNVSTLELGDSALYLCASGDGSSYEQYFGPGTRLTVT.

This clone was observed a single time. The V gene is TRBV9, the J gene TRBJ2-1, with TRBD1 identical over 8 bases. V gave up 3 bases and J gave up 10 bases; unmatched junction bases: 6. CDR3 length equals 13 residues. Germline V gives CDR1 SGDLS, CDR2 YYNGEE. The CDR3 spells CASSAWTGPEQFF. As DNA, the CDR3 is TGTGCCAGCAGCGCATGGACAGGGCCGGAGCAGTTCTTC.

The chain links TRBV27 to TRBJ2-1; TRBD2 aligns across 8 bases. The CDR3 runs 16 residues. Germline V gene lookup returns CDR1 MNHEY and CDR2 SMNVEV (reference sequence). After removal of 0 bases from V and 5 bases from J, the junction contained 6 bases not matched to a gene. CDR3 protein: CASSLSGTRANNEQFF. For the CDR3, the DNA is TGTGCCAGCAGTTTATCCGGGACTAGAGCCAACAATGAGCAGTTCTTC.

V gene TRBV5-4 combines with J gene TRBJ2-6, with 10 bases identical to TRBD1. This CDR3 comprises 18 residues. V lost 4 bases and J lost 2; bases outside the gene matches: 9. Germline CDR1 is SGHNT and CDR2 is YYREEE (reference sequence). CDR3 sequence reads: CASSPRTGGPTGANVLTF. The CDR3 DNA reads TGTGCCAGCAGCCCACGGACAGGGGGTCCCACTGGGGCCAACGTCCTGACTTTC.

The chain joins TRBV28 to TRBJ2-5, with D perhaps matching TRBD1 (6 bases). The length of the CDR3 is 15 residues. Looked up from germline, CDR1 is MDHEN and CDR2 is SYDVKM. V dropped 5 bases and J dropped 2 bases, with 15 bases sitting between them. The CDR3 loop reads CASSPPGTRQETQYF. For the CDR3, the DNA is TGTGCCAGCAGTCCACCCGGGACACGTCAAGAGACCCAGTACTTC.

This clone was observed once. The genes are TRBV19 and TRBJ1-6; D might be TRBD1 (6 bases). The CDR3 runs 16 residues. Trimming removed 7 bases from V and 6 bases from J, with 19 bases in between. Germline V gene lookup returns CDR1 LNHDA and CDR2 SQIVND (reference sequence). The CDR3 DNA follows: TGTGCCAGTACTCTTATGGCGCCACAGGGTAATTCACCCCTCCACTTT. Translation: CASTLMAPQGNSPLHF.

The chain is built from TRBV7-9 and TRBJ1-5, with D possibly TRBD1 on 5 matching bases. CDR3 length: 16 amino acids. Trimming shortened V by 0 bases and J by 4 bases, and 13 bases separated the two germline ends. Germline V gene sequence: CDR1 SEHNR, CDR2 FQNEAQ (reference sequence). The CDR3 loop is CASSLAVGAGNQPQHF. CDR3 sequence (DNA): TGTGCCAGCAGCTTAGCGGTAGGGGCTGGTAATCAGCCCCAGCATTTT.